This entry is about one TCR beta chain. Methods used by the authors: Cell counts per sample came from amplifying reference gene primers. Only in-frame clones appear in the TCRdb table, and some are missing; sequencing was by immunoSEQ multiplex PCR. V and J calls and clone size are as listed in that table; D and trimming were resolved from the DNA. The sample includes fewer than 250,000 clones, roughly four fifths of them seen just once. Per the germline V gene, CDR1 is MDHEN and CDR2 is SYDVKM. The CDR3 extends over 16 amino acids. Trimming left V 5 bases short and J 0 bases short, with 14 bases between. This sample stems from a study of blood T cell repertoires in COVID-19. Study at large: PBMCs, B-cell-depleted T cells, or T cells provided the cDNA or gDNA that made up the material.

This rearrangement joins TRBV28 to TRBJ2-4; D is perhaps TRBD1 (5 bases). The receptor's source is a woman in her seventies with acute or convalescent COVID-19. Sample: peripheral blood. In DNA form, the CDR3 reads TGTGCCAGCAGTCCGACCCCCCAGGGAGCCAAAAACATTCAGTACTTC. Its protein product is CASSPTPQGAKNIQYF. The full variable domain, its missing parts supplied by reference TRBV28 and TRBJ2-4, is DVKVTQSSRYLVKRTGEKVFLECVQDMDHENMFWYRQDPGLGLRLIYFSYDVKMKEKGDIPEGYSVSREKKERFSLILESASTNQTSMYLCASSPTPQGAKNIQYFGAGTRLSVL.